The 17 T cell receptor beta chains presented below share a single source sample, sequenced in a study of T cells expressing NK-cell markers (dated by TCRdb to 2019 to 2021). The library was made by 5' RACE. The listed sequencing device is Illumina HiSeq 2000. The reads, reprocessed by TCRdb, yield one row per CDR3 protein sequence and no DNA. This sample's table contains 550,000 to 600,000 distinct CDR3 sequences. The ten largest clones take up 3.5% to 4.5% of the sample. The material sequenced was blood T cells: a sorted CD56 or NKG2C T cell subset, CD4+ or CD8+ T cells, or bulk PBMC T cells (not recorded which). The receptor source for this set is a man between 18 and 29 years old in good health. Donor details come from another sample of the same person, matched by shared clones.

This chain connects TRBV12-3 or TRBV12-4 to TRBJ2-2; TCRdb selects TRBD1, and the lack of DNA leaves this call unchecked. The CDR3 extends over 15 amino acids. CDR3 residues: CASSSGTSSSGELFF.

The chain links TRBV25-1 to TRBJ2-4; TCRdb designates TRBD1, a call that cannot be tested without DNA. Germline V gene data show CDR1 as MGHDK and CDR2 as SYGVNS. This CDR3 has 17 amino acids. The CDR3 spells CASSRLGQRVNKNIQYF.

This rearrangement joins TRBV4-1 to TRBJ2-2. This CDR3 has 14 residues. The germline CDR1 and CDR2 sequences are MGHRA and YSYEKL. The CDR3 sequence: CASSQLTDTGELFF.

The rearrangement joins TRBV28 to TRBJ2-3; TCRdb picks TRBD2, but there is no DNA to check that call. This CDR3 is built from 15 residues. The germline V gene has CDR1 MDHEN and CDR2 SYDVKM. The CDR3 is CASSLLAGGPGAQYF.

The gene calls are TRBV5-6 and TRBJ2-1; without DNA, the TCRdb call of TRBD1 cannot be checked. Germline V CDR1 and CDR2: SGHDT, YYEEEE. The CDR3 runs 12 residues. CDR3 amino acids: CASSGDRDEQFF.

The rearrangement links TRBV6-6 to TRBJ2-7. Germline V gene sequence: CDR1 MNHNY, CDR2 SVGAGI (reference sequence). The CDR3 is made up of 13 amino acids. This chain's CDR3 is CASSVRDLYEQYF.

V and J are TRBV7-8 and TRBJ2-2; TCRdb indicates TRBD2, and absent DNA this call remains unverified. The CDR3 length is 18 residues. Per germline, CDR1 SGHVS and CDR2 FQNEAQ. The CDR3 region is CASSLRLTSGTNTGELFF.

This rearrangement joins TRBV28 to TRBJ2-1; TCRdb names TRBD1, which stays unverified in the absence of DNA. This CDR3 comprises 15 residues. Germline CDR1 and CDR2: MDHEN and SYDVKM. CDR3 protein: CASSLDTSRVNEQFF.

The chain joins TRBV7-2 to TRBJ2-1; TCRdb's D call, TRBD2, is unchecked because there is no DNA. Germline-derived CDR1 and CDR2 are SGHTA and FQGNSA. This CDR3 is 17 amino acids long. The CDR3 reads CASSPRLLAGGYNEQFF.

This chain connects TRBV3-1 to TRBJ2-1; TCRdb indicates TRBD2, and absent DNA this call remains unverified. Per the germline V gene, CDR1 is LGHDT and CDR2 is YNNKEL (reference sequence). This CDR3 is built from 20 residues. The CDR3 protein is CASTGVGGLAGPSQVDEQFF.

The V call is TRBV11-2, the J call TRBJ1-1; lacking DNA, the TRBD1 call made by TCRdb goes unchecked. The CDR3 length is 14 residues. Germline V gene data show CDR1 as SGHAT and CDR2 as FQNNGV. CDR3 residues: CASSSTRHGTEAFF.

This chain's CDR3 is CASSPEGTSGTYNEQFF. The chain employs TRBV5-1 and TRBJ2-1; TCRdb returns TRBD2, unconfirmable since there is no DNA. The CDR3 has 17 amino acids. CDR1 and CDR2 (germline): SGHRS, YFSETQ.

This chain links TRBV10-3 with TRBJ2-2; checking the TCRdb D call of TRBD1 is not possible without DNA. CDR1 is ENHRY, CDR2 SYGVKD, per germline. CDR3 length equals 13 residues. The CDR3 sequence: CAIRDRVSGELFF.

The J gene is TRBJ2-2, the V gene TRBV12-3 or TRBV12-4; TCRdb outputs TRBD1, but without DNA this stays unchecked. CDR3 length: 15 residues. The CDR3 loop is CASSSGTGGFGELFF.

V gene TRBV20-1 combines with J gene TRBJ2-3. This CDR3 is built from 12 residues. Germline CDR1 and CDR2: DFQATT and SNEGSKA (reference sequence). The CDR3: CSGGFGTDTQYF.

The chain couples TRBV20-1 to TRBJ2-5; TCRdb calls TRBD1, which cannot be checked without DNA. CDR1 DFQATT and CDR2 SNEGSKA come from the germline V gene (reference sequence). This CDR3 spans 14 amino acids. The CDR3 reads CSVPDRGLQETQYF.

This CDR3 is CASSARPLPLYTGELFF. This rearrangement joins TRBV6-4 to TRBJ2-2; TCRdb's D call, TRBD1, is unchecked because there is no DNA. The CDR3 contains 17 residues. CDR1 and CDR2 from the germline V gene are MRHNA and SNTAGT.